The 19 T cell receptor beta chains listed next were all sequenced from one sample in a study of cytomegalovirus exposure and HLA in healthy donors (dated by TCRdb to 2017 to 2019). Library preparation used the immunoSEQ multiplex PCR assay. TCRdb limited this immuneACCESS table to in-frame rearrangements with V and J called. A share of clones is missing; checked studies link under half to unresolved V genes, and the rest is unexplained. This sample lists 90,000 to 110,000 clones; more than 85% were detected once. The ten largest clones represent 4% of the sample. Sequencing was done on a sample of PBMCs. These receptors were collected from a woman aged 18-30 years in good health and CMV-seropositive.

The V and J genes are TRBV5-1 and TRBJ2-2; D remains ambiguous. The CDR3 loop spans 12 amino acids. CDR1 SGHRS and CDR2 YFSETQ come from the germline V gene. Trimming left V 2 bases short and J 8 bases short, with 7 bases between. The CDR3 coding sequence is TGCGCCAGCAGCTTAGCGATGGGGGAGCTGTTTTTT. This translates into CASSLAMGELFF.

V usage is TRBV18 and J usage is TRBJ1-4; D possibly corresponds to TRBD1 (6 bases). Germline V gene sequence: CDR1 KGHSH, CDR2 LQKENI. Trimming cost V 2 bases and J 4 bases, with 14 bases left between them. CDR3 length: 16 amino acids. The chain's CDR3 is CASSPSRTVFNEKLFF. In DNA, the CDR3 is TGTGCCAGCTCACCATCTCGGACAGTATTTAATGAAAAACTGTTTTTT.

The sample holds one count of this clone. The gene calls are TRBV2 and TRBJ1-5; the match to TRBD1 covers 7 bases. The CDR3 totals 15 residues. The germline V gene encodes CDR1 SNHLY and CDR2 FYNNEI. The V segment lost 8 bases and the J segment 2 bases; nucleotides outside the gene matches: 9. The CDR3 DNA reads as TGTGCCAGCCATGGGACCGGGACAGGCAATCAGCCCCAGCATTTT. Translation gives CASHGTGTGNQPQHF.

V is TRBV5-1 and J is TRBJ2-3; D is perhaps TRBD1 (5 bases). V lost 4 bases to trimming and J lost 9 bases, with 18 bases between them. The CDR3 runs to 14 residues. Germline V gives CDR1 SGHRS, CDR2 YFSETQ. CDR3 protein: CASSPGLRSRTQYF. As DNA, the CDR3 is TGCGCCAGCAGCCCAGGGTTGAGAAGTCGCACGCAGTATTTT.

The V gene is TRBV7-9, the J gene TRBJ1-5; 7 positions match TRBD1. CDR3 length equals 16 residues. The trim removed 1 base at V and 6 bases at J, leaving 9 bases unmatched. Per the germline V gene, CDR1 is SEHNR and CDR2 is FQNEAQ (reference sequence). CDR3 DNA sequence: TGTGCCAGCAGCTTAGTCGGGCAAGGGGGCGGTCAGCCCCAGCATTTT. Translated, it gives CASSLVGQGGGQPQHF.

In DNA, the CDR3 is TGTGCCAGCATTCCCCAGGGCCCATCCTACGAGCAGTACTTC. Translating it yields CASIPQGPSYEQYF. The chain uses TRBV2 and TRBJ2-7; D possibly corresponds to TRBD1 (5 bases). The CDR3 length is 14 residues. Trimming left V 7 bases short and J 1 base short, with 14 bases between. CDR1 SNHLY and CDR2 FYNNEI come from the germline V gene.

The rearrangement uses TRBV25-1 and TRBJ1-3, with D possibly being TRBD1 (5 bases). Looked up from germline, CDR1 is MGHDK and CDR2 is SYGVNS. Trimming cost V 10 bases and J 0 bases, with 10 bases left between them. The CDR3 has 13 residues. CDR3 residues: CATTGYSGNTIYF. The DNA for the CDR3 is TGTGCCACTACAGGTTACTCTGGAAACACCATATATTTT.

The genes are TRBV7-3 and TRBJ1-1; TRBD1 agrees at 8 bases. Germline lookup yields CDR1 SGHTA and CDR2 FQGTGA. This CDR3 spans 13 amino acids. J gave up 5 bases and V 5 bases, and 4 bases lay outside the gene matches. CDR3 loop: CASSMDRETEAFF. CDR3 DNA sequence: TGTGCCAGCAGCATGGACAGGGAAACTGAAGCTTTCTTT.

CDR3 coding DNA: TGTGCCAGCAGTGACTTCCACGAGCAGTACTTC. This codes for CASSDFHEQYF. The chain recombines TRBV25-1 with TRBJ2-7, with D unresolved. Germline V gives CDR1 MGHDK, CDR2 SYGVNS. V lost 3 bases, J lost 5 bases, and 5 bases lay in between. The CDR3 covers 11 residues.

The chain joins TRBV4-1 to TRBJ2-1; 12 nucleotides align to TRBD2. The J segment lost 9 bases and the V segment lost 4 bases, leaving 7 bases of the junction unmatched. The germline V gene encodes CDR1 MGHRA and CDR2 YSYEKL. The CDR3 consists of 15 residues. As DNA, the CDR3 is TGCGCCAGCAGCCCGCTAGCGGGAGGGGGGCGTGAGCAGTTCTTC. Residues: CASSPLAGGGREQFF.

V and J are TRBV5-4 and TRBJ2-3, with TRBD1 identical over 7 bases. V was clipped by 0 bases and J by 4 bases; unmatched bases: 5. This CDR3 is 15 amino acids long. CDR1 is SGHNT, CDR2 YYREEE, per germline (reference sequence). The CDR3 DNA reads TGTGCCAGCAGCTTGGAGGGGGCGCGGGCAGATACGCAGTATTTT. It specifies CASSLEGARADTQYF.

This clone has more than one count but fewer than ten. This chain joins TRBV9 and TRBJ2-5, with D perhaps TRBD1 (6 bases). CDR3 length: 17 amino acids. Trimming removed 1 base at V and 4 bases at J, with 20 bases between. Germline CDR1 SGDLS, CDR2 YYNGEE. As DNA, the CDR3 is TGTGCCAGCAGCGTATCCCCGGGTGGGTTCAGGGGAGAGACCCAGTACTTC. Translating it yields CASSVSPGGFRGETQYF.

The rearrangement uses TRBV4-1 and TRBJ1-1; D unresolved. This CDR3 comprises 15 residues. The germline CDR1 and CDR2 sequences are MGHRA and YSYEKL. V was trimmed by 6 bases and J by 0 bases, leaving 14 bases between them. CDR3 DNA: TGCGCCAGCAGATCTCCGGGAACCTTGAACACTGAAGCTTTCTTT. Translated: CASRSPGTLNTEAFF.

The chain joins TRBV27 to TRBJ2-7; 9 bases agree with TRBD1. CDR1 and CDR2 from the germline V gene are MNHEY and SMNVEV (reference sequence). After removal of 5 bases from V and 2 bases from J, the junction contained 7 bases not matched to a gene. The CDR3 length is 15 residues. CDR3 DNA sequence: TGTGCCAGCAGTCCACAGGGGGCGTTGACCTACGAGCAGTACTTC. Amino acid sequence: CASSPQGALTYEQYF.

The CDR3 is CASMAGGGVGNEQFF. The DNA for the CDR3 is TGTGCCAGCATGGCGGGGGGAGGTGTAGGCAATGAGCAGTTCTTC. The chain uses TRBV28 and TRBJ2-1, with 8 bases matching TRBD2. The CDR3 loop spans 15 amino acids. The trim removed 7 bases at V and 6 bases at J, leaving 11 bases unmatched. In germline, CDR1 is MDHEN, CDR2 SYDVKM. The variable domain in full, with the rest retrieved from reference TRBV28 and TRBJ2-1, is DVKVTQSSRYLVKRTGEKVFLECVQDMDHENMFWYRQDPGLGLRLIYFSYDVKMKEKGDIPEGYSVSREKKERFSLILESASTNQTSMYLCASMAGGGVGNEQFFGPGTRLTVL.

This clone appeared a single time. This chain uses TRBV2 with TRBJ2-5; 8 bases map to TRBD1. The CDR3 length is 15 residues. Germline CDR1 and CDR2: SNHLY and FYNNEI. V shed 6 bases, J shed 1 base, and the junction held 7 bases outside the gene matches. The CDR3 sequence: CASRGDRSPQETQYF. CDR3 bases: TGTGCCAGCAGGGGGGACAGGTCCCCCCAAGAGACCCAGTACTTC.

The gene calls are TRBV29-1 and TRBJ1-2, with D perhaps TRBD1 (5 bases). The CDR3 sequence is 13 residues long. The ends were cut back, 7 bases at V and 2 bases at J, with 14 bases in the middle. CDR1 and CDR2 (germline): SQVTM, ANQGSEA. The chain's CDR3 is CSAAKGPNYGYTF. The DNA for the CDR3 is TGCAGCGCCGCGAAGGGGCCCAACTATGGCTACACCTTC.

This chain joins TRBV28 and TRBJ1-2; D possibly corresponds to TRBD1 (5 bases). This CDR3 is built from 12 residues. The germline V gene has CDR1 MDHEN and CDR2 SYDVKM. Between the trimmed V and J ends, which lost 6 bases and 5 bases, there was a span of 10 bases. In DNA, the CDR3 is TGTGCCAGCAGCTATCAGGGATATGGCTACACCTTC. It yields the protein CASSYQGYGYTF.

This chain connects TRBV28 to TRBJ1-3; D is undetermined. Germline CDR1 reads MDHEN; CDR2 reads SYDVKM. CDR3 length: 17 residues. The germline V and J ends were trimmed by 6 bases and 0 bases, with 18 bases remaining between them. DNA for the CDR3: TGTGCCAGCAGCCCTTCGTTTCTCGTCAGCTCTGGAAACACCATATATTTT. This gives the protein CASSPSFLVSSGNTIYF.